This T cell receptor beta chain is drawn from a study of blood T cell repertoires in COVID-19. About the research overall: Spain, Italy and the United States supplied samples that represented acute and convalescent COVID-19.

Cohort placement rested on clinical history that participants reported themselves. V dropped 4 bases and J dropped 5 bases, with 14 bases sitting between them. The CDR3 sequence is 14 residues long. Germline V gene lookup returns CDR1 MDHEN and CDR2 SYDVKM. Using immunoSEQ multiplex PCR, the repertoire was profiled, and TCRdb retains in-frame clones only, with some absent. The profile shows around 200,000 clones, roughly 87% of them singletons. The TCR was taken from a man aged 18 to 30 with acute COVID-19. V is TRBV28 and J is TRBJ2-5, with a possible D match to TRBD2 (8 bases). The sample comprised PBMCs or T cells enriched from blood (not recorded which). As DNA, the CDR3 is TGTGCCAGCAGTTCGGGAGGGGGCGGGGAGACCCAGTACTTC. Encoded protein: CASSSGGGGETQYF.